This T cell receptor (beta chain) was sequenced for a study of Ad26.COV2.S vaccination and SARS-CoV-2 variants. Broader study findings: Non-spike TCR breadth was similar in vaccine and placebo recipients.

Clones were sequenced by immunoSEQ multiplex PCR, and TCRdb holds only the in-frame ones, with some missing. Altogether 350,000 to 500,000 clones are present, roughly 91% being singletons, with the ten largest covering less than 5.5%. Treatment noted: roughly 20 received Ad26.COV2.S at low or high dose, single or two shots; roughly five received placebo; per-sample allocation not given. Sampling took place 63 days after the first vaccine or placebo injection. The V segment lost 5 bases and the J segment 7 bases; nucleotides outside the gene matches: 9. Germline lookup yields CDR1 MNHEY and CDR2 SMNVEV (reference sequence). This CDR3 contains 14 residues. In regard to this clone: Its antigen is still unknown.

This rearrangement joins TRBV27 to TRBJ1-2; 8 bases agree with TRBD1. This clonotype originated in a person aged 18-60 years who received the Ad26.COV2.S COVID-19 vaccine or a placebo. Sequenced here: peripheral blood, sampled in a trial of Ad26.COV2.S vaccine versus placebo. This CDR3 reads CASSITGTGSGYTF. The CDR3 bases are TGTGCCAGCAGTATCACAGGGACAGGCAGTGGCTACACCTTC.